This TCR beta chain was identified in a study of shared clonotypes between healthy human individuals. The CDR3 spans 13 residues. Germline CDR1 SGHNT, CDR2 YYREEE (reference sequence). V was pared by 2 bases and J by 5 bases, with 11 bases between. Genomic DNA of every subset was divided equally among multiple immunoSEQ plates. Some clones are missing from TCRdb's copy, which holds only in-frame ones; the method was immunoSEQ multiplex PCR. This table holds around 550,000 clones, roughly 95% found once. Selected positively for CCR7 and CD45RO-negative, naive CD8 cells excluded terminally differentiated effector memory CD45RA+ cells.

The chain joins TRBV5-4 to TRBJ2-7; D might be TRBD1 or TRBD2, each matching 6 bases. The clonotype originates from a woman aged 30 to 39 in good health. The sample was naive CD8+ T cells sorted from blood. The CDR3 region has the DNA TGTGCCAGCAGCTTCGGGGGCTGGGACGAGCAGTACTTC. Protein: CASSFGGWDEQYF.